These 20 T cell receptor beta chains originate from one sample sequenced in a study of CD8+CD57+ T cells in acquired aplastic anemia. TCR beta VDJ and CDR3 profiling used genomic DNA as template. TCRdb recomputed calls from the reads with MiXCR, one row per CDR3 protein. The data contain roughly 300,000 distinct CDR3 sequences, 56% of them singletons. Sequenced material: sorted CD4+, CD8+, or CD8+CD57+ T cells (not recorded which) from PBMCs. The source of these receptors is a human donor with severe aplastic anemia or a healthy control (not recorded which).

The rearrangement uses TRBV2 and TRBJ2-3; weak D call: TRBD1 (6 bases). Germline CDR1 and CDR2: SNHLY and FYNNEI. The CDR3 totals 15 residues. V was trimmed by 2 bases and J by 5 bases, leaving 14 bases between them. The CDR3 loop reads CASSEQGLPGDTQYF. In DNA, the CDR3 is TGTGCCAGCAGTGAACAGGGGCTCCCAGGAGATACGCAGTATTTT.

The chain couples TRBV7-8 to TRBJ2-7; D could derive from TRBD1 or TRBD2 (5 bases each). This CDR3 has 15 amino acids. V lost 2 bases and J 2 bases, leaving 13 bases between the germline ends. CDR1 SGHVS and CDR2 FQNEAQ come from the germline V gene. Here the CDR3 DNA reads TGTGCCAGCAGCTTATTGGGGGACCTGACCTACGAGCAGTACTTC. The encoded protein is CASSLLGDLTYEQYF. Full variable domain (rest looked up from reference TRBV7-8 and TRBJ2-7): GAGVSQSPRYKVAKRGQDVALRCDPISGHVSLFWYQQALGQGPEFLTYFQNEAQLDKSGLPSDRFFAERPEGSVSTLKIQRTQQEDSAVYLCASSLLGDLTYEQYFGPGTRLTVT.

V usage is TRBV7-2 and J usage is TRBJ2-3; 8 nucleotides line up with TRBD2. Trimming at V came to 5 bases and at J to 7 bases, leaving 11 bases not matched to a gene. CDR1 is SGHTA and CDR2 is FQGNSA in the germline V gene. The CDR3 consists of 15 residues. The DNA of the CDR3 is TGTGCCAGCAGCCAGGATACGGGGGGGGCGAATACGCAGTATTTT. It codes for CASSQDTGGANTQYF. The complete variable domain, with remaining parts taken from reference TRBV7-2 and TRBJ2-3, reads GAGVSQSPSNKVTEKGKDVELRCDPISGHTALYWYRQSLGQGLEFLIYFQGNSAPDKSGLPSDRFSAERTGGSVSTLTIQRTQQEDSAVYLCASSQDTGGANTQYFGPGTRLTVL.

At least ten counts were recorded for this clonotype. CDR3 nucleotides: TGTGCCAGCAGTAGGGGGACAGGGAATCAGCCCCAGCATTTT. Residues: CASSRGTGNQPQHF. The chain combines TRBV2 with TRBJ1-5; 9 nucleotides line up with TRBD1. The CDR3 is 14 amino acids. Germline trimming cut 5 bases from V and 4 bases from J; bases unmatched to any gene: 3. Germline V gives CDR1 SNHLY, CDR2 FYNNEI.

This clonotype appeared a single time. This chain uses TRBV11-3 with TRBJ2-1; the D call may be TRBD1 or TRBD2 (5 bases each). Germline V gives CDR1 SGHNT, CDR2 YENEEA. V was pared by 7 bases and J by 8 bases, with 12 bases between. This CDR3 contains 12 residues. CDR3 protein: CASKGRKDEQFF. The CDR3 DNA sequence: TGTGCCAGCAAGGGACGGAAGGATGAGCAGTTCTTC.

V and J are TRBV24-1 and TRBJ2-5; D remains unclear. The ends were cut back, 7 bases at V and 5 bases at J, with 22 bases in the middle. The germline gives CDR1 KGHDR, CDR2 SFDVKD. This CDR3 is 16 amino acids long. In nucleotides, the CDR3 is TGTGCCACCAGCCCCGGCTTGGGTGTCCTCCAGGAGACCCAGTACTTC. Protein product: CATSPGLGVLQETQYF.

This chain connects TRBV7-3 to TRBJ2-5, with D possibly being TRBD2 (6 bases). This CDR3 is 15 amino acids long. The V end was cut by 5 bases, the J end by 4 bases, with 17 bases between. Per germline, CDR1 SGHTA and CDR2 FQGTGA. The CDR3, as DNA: TGTGCCAGCAGCCCCGGAGGGGCGTCCGGAGAGACCCAGTACTTC. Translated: CASSPGGASGETQYF.

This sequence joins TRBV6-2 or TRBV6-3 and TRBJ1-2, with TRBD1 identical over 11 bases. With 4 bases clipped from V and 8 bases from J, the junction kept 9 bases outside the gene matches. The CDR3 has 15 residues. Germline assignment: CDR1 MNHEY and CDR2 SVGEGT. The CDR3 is CASSSRTGGRRGYTF. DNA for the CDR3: TGTGCCAGCAGTTCTCGGACAGGGGGCAGGAGGGGCTACACCTTC.

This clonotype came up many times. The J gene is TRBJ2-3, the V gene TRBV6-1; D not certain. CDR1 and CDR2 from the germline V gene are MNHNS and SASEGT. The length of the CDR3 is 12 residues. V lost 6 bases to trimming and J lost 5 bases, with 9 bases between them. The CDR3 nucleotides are TGTGCCAGCAGCCTGCTACGAGATACGCAGTATTTT. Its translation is CASSLLRDTQYF.

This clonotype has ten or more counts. The CDR3 loop is CASSIAGGAEAFF. CDR3 sequence (DNA): TGTGCCAGTAGTATAGCGGGGGGCGCTGAAGCTTTCTTT. V usage is TRBV19 and J usage is TRBJ1-1, with D perhaps TRBD1 (6 bases). The germline CDR1 and CDR2 sequences are LNHDA and SQIVND (reference sequence). With 1 base removed from V and 6 bases from J, the gap between germline ends came to 9 bases. This CDR3 is 13 amino acids long.

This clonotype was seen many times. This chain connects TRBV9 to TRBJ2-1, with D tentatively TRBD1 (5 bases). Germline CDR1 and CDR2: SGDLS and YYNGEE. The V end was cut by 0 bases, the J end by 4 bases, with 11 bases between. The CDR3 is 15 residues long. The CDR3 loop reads CASSVAETVYNEQFF. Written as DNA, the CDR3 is TGTGCCAGCAGCGTAGCCGAGACAGTTTACAATGAGCAGTTCTTC.

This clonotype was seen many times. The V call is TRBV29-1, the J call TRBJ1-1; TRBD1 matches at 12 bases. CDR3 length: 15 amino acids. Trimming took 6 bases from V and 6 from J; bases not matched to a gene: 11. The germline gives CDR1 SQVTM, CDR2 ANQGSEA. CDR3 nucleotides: TGCAGCGTGGGGGGACAGGGGGCTAGTGTCGCTGAAGCTTTCTTT. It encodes CSVGGQGASVAEAFF.

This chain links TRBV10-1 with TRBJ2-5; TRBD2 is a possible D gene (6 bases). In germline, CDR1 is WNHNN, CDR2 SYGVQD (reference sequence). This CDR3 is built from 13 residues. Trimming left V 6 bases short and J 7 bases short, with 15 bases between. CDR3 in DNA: TGCGCCAGCAGCGGGACCGAGCGGGTGACCCAGTACTTC. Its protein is CASSGTERVTQYF.

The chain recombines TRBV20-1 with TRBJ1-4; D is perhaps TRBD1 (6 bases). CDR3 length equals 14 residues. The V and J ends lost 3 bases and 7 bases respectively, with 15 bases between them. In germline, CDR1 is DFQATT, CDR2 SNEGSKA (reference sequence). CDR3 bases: TGCAGTGCTAGTCGGGGGGGCTGGGGTGAAAAACTGTTTTTT. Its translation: CSASRGGWGEKLFF.

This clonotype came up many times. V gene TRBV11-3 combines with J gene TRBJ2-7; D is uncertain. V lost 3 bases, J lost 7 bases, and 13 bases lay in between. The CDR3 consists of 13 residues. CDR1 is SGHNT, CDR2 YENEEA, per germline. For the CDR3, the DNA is TGTGCCAGCAGCTTCAATAGGGTTGGAGAGCAGTACTTC. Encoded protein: CASSFNRVGEQYF.

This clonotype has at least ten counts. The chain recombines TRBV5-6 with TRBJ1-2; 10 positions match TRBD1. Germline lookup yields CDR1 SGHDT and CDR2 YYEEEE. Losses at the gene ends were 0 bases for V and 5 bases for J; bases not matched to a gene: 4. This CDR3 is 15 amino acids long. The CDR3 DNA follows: TGTGCCAGCAGCTTGGGTGCGGGACAGGGGTATGGCTACACCTTC. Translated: CASSLGAGQGYGYTF.

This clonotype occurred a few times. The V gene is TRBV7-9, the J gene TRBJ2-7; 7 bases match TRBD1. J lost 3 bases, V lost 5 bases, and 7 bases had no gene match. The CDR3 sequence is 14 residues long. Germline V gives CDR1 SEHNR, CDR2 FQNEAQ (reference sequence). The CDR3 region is CASSHRGQIYEQYF. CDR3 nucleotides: TGTGCCAGCAGCCACCGGGGACAGATCTACGAGCAGTACTTC.

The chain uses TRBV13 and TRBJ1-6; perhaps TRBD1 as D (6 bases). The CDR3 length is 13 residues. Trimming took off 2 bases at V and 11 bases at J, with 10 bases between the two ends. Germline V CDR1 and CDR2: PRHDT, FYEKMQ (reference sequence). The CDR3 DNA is TGTGCCAGCAGCTTAACAGGGATTACACCCCTCCACTTT. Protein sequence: CASSLTGITPLHF.

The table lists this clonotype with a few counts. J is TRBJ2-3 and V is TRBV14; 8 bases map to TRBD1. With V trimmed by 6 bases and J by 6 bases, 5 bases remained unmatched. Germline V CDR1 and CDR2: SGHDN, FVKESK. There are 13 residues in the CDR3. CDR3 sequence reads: CASRRDRLDTQYF. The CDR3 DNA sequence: TGTGCCAGCAGGCGGGACAGGCTGGATACGCAGTATTTT.

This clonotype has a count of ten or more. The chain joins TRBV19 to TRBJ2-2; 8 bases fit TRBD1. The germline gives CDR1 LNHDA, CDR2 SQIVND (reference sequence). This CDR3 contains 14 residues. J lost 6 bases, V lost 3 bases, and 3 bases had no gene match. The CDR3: CASSIRQGPGELFF. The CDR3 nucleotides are TGTGCCAGTAGTATTAGACAGGGGCCCGGGGAGCTGTTTTTT.